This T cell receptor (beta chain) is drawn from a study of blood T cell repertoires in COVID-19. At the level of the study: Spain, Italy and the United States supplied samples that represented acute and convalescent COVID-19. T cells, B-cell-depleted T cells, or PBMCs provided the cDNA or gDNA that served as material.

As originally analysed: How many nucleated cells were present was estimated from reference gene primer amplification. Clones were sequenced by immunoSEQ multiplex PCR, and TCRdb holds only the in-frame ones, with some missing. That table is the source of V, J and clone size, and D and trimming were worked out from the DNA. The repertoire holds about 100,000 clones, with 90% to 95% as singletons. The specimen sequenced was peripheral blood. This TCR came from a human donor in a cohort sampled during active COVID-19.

The CDR3 sequence is CASSGTGFSGNTIYF. CDR3 in DNA: TGTGCCAGCAGCGGAACAGGGTTCTCTGGAAACACCATATATTTT. The J gene is TRBJ1-3, the V gene TRBV5-5; TRBD1 might be the D (6 bases). This CDR3 is built from 15 residues. V shed 4 bases and J shed 0 bases, with 11 bases lying between them. CDR1 and CDR2 (germline): SGHKS, YYEKEE (reference sequence).